Detailed here is one T cell receptor (beta chain). The sample originates from a study of blood T cell repertoires in COVID-19. In germline, CDR1 is KGHSH, CDR2 LQKENI. V was clipped by 5 bases and J by 0 bases; unmatched bases: 5. The CDR3 is 16 amino acids. Profiled with immunoSEQ multiplex PCR; TCRdb holds only in-frame clones, not every one. Of 130,000 to 150,000 clones listed, about 76% were seen once; the top ten hold approximately 5.2%. The chain has TRBV18 and TRBJ2-3; 10 nucleotides line up with TRBD1. The origin of this receptor is a woman between 70 and 85 years old with COVID-19, enrolled during active disease. The sample was peripheral blood. This CDR3 is CASSVRQGASTDTQYF. CDR3 DNA: TGTGCCAGCTCAGTCCGACAGGGGGCAAGCACAGATACGCAGTATTTT. Full variable domain (outside the CDR3, taken from reference TRBV18 and TRBJ2-3): NAGVMQNPRHLVRRRGQEARLRCSPMKGHSHVYWYRQLPEEGLKFMVYLQKENIIDESGMPKERFSAEFPKEGPSILRIQQVVRGDSAAYFCASSVRQGASTDTQYFGPGTRLTVL.